This TCR beta chain stems from a study of blood T cell repertoires in COVID-19. Generated by immunoSEQ multiplex PCR, the TCRdb table keeps only in-frame clones and is missing some. The table includes a few hundred thousand clones, 85% detected once. This CDR3 is 15 amino acids long. Trimming removed 5 bases at V and 0 bases at J, with 12 bases between. Germline V gene lookup returns CDR1 LNHDA and CDR2 SQIVND (reference sequence). The receptor was isolated from a woman aged 18 to 35 with acute or convalescent COVID-19. This chain links TRBV19 with TRBJ2-3, with D possibly being TRBD2 (5 bases). The sample taken for sequencing was peripheral blood. CDR3 in amino acids: CASSVSWTSTDTQYF. The CDR3 DNA reads TGTGCCAGTAGTGTTTCCTGGACTAGCACAGATACGCAGTATTTT. Full variable domain (remainder filled in from reference TRBV19 and TRBJ2-3): DGGITQSPKYLFRKEGQNVTLSCEQNLNHDAMYWYRQDPGQGLRLIYYSQIVNDFQKGDIAEGYSVSREKKESFPLTVTSAQKNPTAFYLCASSVSWTSTDTQYFGPGTRLTVL.